The present entry profiles one T cell receptor beta chain with its context. Its antigen is undetermined. TCRdb re-called the reads with MiXCR, one entry per CDR3 protein. The sample shows fewer than 250,000 distinct CDR3 sequences, 12% of them seen only once. The CDR3 contains 13 residues. V dropped 3 bases and J dropped 6 bases, with 12 bases sitting between them. Per germline, CDR1 LGHDT and CDR2 YNNKEL (reference sequence). The record originates from a study of T cell repertoires in cytomegalovirus infection. Study context: Public TCR beta signatures were indicative of both CMV infection and a matching HLA type.

Findings and limits, study-wide: Totalled public TCR beta family frequency picked out people who carried CMV plus the relevant HLA. Clonotypes of TCR beta that were HLA-C-restricted and CMV-specific dominated the ex vivo response.

The V gene is TRBV3-1, the J gene TRBJ2-7; D unresolved. The receptor was isolated from a human donor in good health (CMV status not recorded). Some clones in this sample may be carry-over from other donors' samples. Sequencing was done on a sample of PBMCs. CDR3 in amino acids: CASSQSQVREQYF. CDR3 DNA: TGTGCCAGCAGCCAGTCCCAGGTTCGCGAGCAGTACTTC.